These 3 T cell receptor beta chains share one sample of origin, sequenced in a study of blood T cell repertoires in COVID-19. TCRdb's copy holds only in-frame clones and misses some; the assay was immunoSEQ multiplex PCR. The top ten hold 9.2% of the sample, which has 200,000 to 250,000 clones, around four fifths seen once. The sequenced material came from PBMCs or T cells enriched from blood (not recorded which). Every receptor here comes from a man aged 40-55 years who had recovered from COVID-19.

The rearrangement uses TRBV6-5 and TRBJ1-1; D unclear. V lost 0 bases and J lost 3, with 14 bases in between. The length of the CDR3 is 16 residues. CDR1 and CDR2 from the germline V gene are MNHEY and SVGAGI. CDR3 sequence: CASSYSTGGVDTEAFF. The CDR3 DNA reads TGTGCCAGCAGTTACTCGACTGGCGGGGTGGACACTGAAGCTTTCTTT.

V and J are TRBV2 and TRBJ2-2; D may be TRBD2 (6 bases). The CDR3 totals 15 residues. V was pared by 4 bases and J by 8 bases, with 17 bases between. Per the germline V gene, CDR1 is SNHLY and CDR2 is FYNNEI. CDR3 loop: CASSVAGTPGGELFF. The CDR3 bases are TGTGCCAGCAGTGTCGCCGGGACTCCGGGGGGGGAGCTGTTTTTT.

The genes are TRBV5-4 and TRBJ1-1; D ambiguous. The V gene lost 4 bases and the J gene lost 1 base, with 14 bases spanning the gap. The CDR3 is 15 residues long. The V gene's germline CDR1 is SGHNT and CDR2 YYREEE (reference sequence). DNA for the CDR3: TGTGCCAGCAGCCCACTAGGGCGACGGAACACTGAAGCTTTCTTT. Protein: CASSPLGRRNTEAFF.